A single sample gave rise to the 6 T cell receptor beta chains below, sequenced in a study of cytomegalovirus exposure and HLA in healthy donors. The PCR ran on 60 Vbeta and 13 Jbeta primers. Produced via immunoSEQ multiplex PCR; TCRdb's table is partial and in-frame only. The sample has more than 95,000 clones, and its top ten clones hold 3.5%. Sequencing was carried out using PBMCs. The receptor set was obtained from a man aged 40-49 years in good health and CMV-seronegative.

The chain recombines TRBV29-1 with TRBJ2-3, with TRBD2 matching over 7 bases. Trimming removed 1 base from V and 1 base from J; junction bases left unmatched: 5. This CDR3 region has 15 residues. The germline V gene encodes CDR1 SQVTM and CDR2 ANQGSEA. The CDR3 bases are TGCAGCGTTGAAGTCCTAGCGGACCGCACAGATACGCAGTATTTT. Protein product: CSVEVLADRTDTQYF.

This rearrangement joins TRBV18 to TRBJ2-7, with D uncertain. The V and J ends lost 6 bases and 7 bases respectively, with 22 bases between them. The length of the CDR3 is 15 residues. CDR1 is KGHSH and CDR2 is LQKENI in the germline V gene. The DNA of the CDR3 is TGTGCCAGCTCCCCGACCCGACTTGGTAACGTGGAGCAGTACTTC. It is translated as CASSPTRLGNVEQYF.

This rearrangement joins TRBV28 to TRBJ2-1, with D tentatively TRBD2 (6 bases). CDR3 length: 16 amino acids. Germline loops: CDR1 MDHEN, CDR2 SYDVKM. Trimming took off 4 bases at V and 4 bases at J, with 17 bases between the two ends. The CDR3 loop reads CASSSAGSGGYNEQFF. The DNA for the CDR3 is TGTGCCAGCAGTTCCGCCGGGAGCGGCGGGTACAATGAGCAGTTCTTC.

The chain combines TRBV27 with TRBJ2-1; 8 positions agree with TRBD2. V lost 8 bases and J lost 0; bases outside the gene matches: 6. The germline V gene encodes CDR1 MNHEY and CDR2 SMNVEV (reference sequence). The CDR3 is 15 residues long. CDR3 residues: CASGTGLGSYNEQFF. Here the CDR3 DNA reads TGTGCCAGCGGAACGGGACTAGGCTCCTACAATGAGCAGTTCTTC.

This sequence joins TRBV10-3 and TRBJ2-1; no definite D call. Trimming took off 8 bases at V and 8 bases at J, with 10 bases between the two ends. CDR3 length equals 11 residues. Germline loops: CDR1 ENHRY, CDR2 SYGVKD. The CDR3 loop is CAIAQEYEQFF. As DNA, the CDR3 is TGTGCCATCGCCCAGGAATATGAGCAGTTCTTC.

CDR3 in amino acids: CASSLVAGESNQPQHF. For the CDR3, the DNA is TGTGCCAGCAGCTTAGTTGCGGGGGAAAGCAATCAGCCCCAGCATTTT. The rearrangement uses TRBV7-2 and TRBJ1-5; the D gene is possibly TRBD1 (5 bases). The V gene lost 1 base and the J gene lost 1 base, with 11 bases spanning the gap. Germline V lookup: CDR1 SGHTA, CDR2 FQGNSA. The CDR3 covers 16 residues.